This T cell receptor (beta chain) originates from a study of PD-L1 blockade in urothelial cancer. As for the study in general: Study patients had been treated with 0 to 3 previous chemotherapy regimens. Blood samples had a median of approximately 150,000 T cells, roughly 83,000 unique TCRs, and clonality 0.07 to 0.08.

V trimming: 7 bases; J trimming: 5 bases; junction bases outside the gene matches: 7. The CDR3 spans 14 residues. CDR1 MNHEY and CDR2 SVGAGI come from the germline V gene. Time point: peripheral blood 6 weeks after treatment start. Synthetic TCR analog templates were added to each PCR reaction. Sequencing used immunoSEQ multiplex PCR; TCRdb keeps in-frame clones, though not all of them. This sample has some 120,000 clones, with 86% found just once. The sequencing here drew on PBMCs, taken around atezolizumab (anti-PD-L1) treatment. V usage is TRBV6-5 and J usage is TRBJ2-5; TRBD2 matches 10 bases. This clonotype was sampled from a man aged 50 or older with urothelial cancer. The CDR3 sequence: CASTPSGRTETQYF. The CDR3 nucleotides read TGTGCCAGCACCCCTAGCGGGAGAACGGAGACCCAGTACTTC.